This T cell receptor beta chain was identified in a study of T cell responses to AZD1222 COVID-19 vaccine. Study-level results: Spike-specific TCR breadth and depth were elevated following two AZD1222 doses. It should be noted that donors were predominantly white British and more often female, and clonal diversity was possibly underestimated.

This table comes from immunoSEQ multiplex PCR, and its TCRdb copy is limited to in-frame clones, with some not included. Of roughly 80,000 clones in the sample, around nine tenths were seen once. Per germline, CDR1 SGHKS and CDR2 YYEKEE (reference sequence). V was trimmed by 2 bases and J by 6 bases, leaving 11 bases between them. There are 13 residues in the CDR3. About this clone: Antigen unknown.

The chain links TRBV5-5 to TRBJ1-1; D possibly corresponds to TRBD1 (5 bases). This TCR came from an adult in good health. This material consisted of peripheral blood, taken on day 0 of MenACWY control vaccination. DNA of the CDR3: TGTGCCAGCAGCTTAACAGGAATGCCTGAAGCTTTCTTT. Protein: CASSLTGMPEAFF.